This T cell receptor beta chain was retrieved from a study of T-cell memory formation after mild COVID-19. This clonotype was recorded a few times. TCRdb independently ran MiXCR on the 5' RACE reads; one entry per CDR3 protein. The sample carries approximately 300,000 distinct CDR3 sequences, approximately 19% recorded once. This CDR3 has 14 amino acids. Germline V gene data show CDR1 as SGHRS and CDR2 as YFSETQ. The V end was cut by 2 bases, the J end by 7 bases, with 13 bases between. The sequencing input was PBMCs or a T cell subset sorted from them (not recorded which). The clonotype comes from a man between 18 and 29 years old who had mild COVID-19 (a few samples of this study predate the infection). Cell type and time point are not known. The chain joins TRBV5-1 to TRBJ2-1, with D maybe TRBD1 (6 bases). The CDR3 spells CASSFFLGQNEQFF. DNA of the CDR3: TGCGCCAGCAGCTTCTTCCTCGGACAGAATGAGCAGTTCTTC.